This TCR beta chain originates from a study of blood T cell repertoires in COVID-19. The wider study: Sites across the United States, Italy and Spain contributed samples from acute and convalescent COVID-19.

CDR3 length: 18 residues. The germline CDR1 and CDR2 sequences are SEHNR and FQNEAQ (reference sequence). The V gene end was trimmed by 5 bases and the J gene end by 5 bases; junction bases not matched to a gene: 17. The method was immunoSEQ multiplex PCR; TCRdb's version includes in-frame clones alone and lacks a portion of them. Of roughly 210,000 clones listed, 84% are singletons. The J gene is TRBJ2-5, the V gene TRBV7-9; 10 nucleotides agree with TRBD1. The sequenced material came from peripheral blood. This sequence originates from a woman older than 75 with COVID-19, enrolled during active disease. The CDR3 is CASSLPLRTGGSRETQYF. The CDR3 bases are TGTGCCAGCAGCCTACCCCTCCGGACAGGGGGTTCAAGGGAGACCCAGTACTTC.